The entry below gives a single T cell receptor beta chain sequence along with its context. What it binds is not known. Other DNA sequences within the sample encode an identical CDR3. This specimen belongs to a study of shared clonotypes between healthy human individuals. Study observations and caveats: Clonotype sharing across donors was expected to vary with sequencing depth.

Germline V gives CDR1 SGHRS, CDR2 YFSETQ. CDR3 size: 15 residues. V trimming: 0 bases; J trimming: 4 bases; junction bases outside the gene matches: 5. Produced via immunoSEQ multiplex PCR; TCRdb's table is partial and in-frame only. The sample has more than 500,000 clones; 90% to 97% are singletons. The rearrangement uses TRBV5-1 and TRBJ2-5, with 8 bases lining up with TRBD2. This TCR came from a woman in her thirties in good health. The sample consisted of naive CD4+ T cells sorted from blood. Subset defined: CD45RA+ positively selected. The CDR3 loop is CASSLAPGGLETQYF. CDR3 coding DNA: TGCGCCAGCAGCTTGGCCCCGGGAGGGCTAGAGACCCAGTACTTC.